This T cell receptor beta chain originates from a study of PD-1 blockade in classical Hodgkin lymphoma. Overall study findings and caveats: The study found complete responders had baseline diversity similar to newly diagnosed patients. While CD8+ TCR diversity did not rise significantly by C4D1, CD4+ TCR diversity did.

About this clone: Antigen: not known.

Measured with immunoSEQ multiplex PCR; TCRdb has only the in-frame clones, and not every one. The data show 40,000 to 45,000 clones, with around four fifths seen just once and roughly an eighth held by the top ten. CDR1 is WSHSY and CDR2 is SAAADI in the germline V gene. The V segment lost 3 bases and the J segment 0 bases; nucleotides outside the gene matches: 4. The CDR3 length is 16 residues. Relapse was seen in all patients after autologous stem cell transplantation, and brentuximab vedotin exposure was variable. Classifying best responses yielded complete response, partial response or progressive disease.

The material sequenced was peripheral blood mononuclear cells (PBMCs), taken at baseline. This receptor was identified in a human donor with classical Hodgkin lymphoma. This sequence joins TRBV10-2 and TRBJ1-1; 10 bases match TRBD1. The CDR3 loop is CASSDRDRGVNTEAFF. The CDR3 DNA reads as TGCGCCAGCAGTGATCGGGACAGGGGCGTGAACACTGAAGCTTTCTTT.